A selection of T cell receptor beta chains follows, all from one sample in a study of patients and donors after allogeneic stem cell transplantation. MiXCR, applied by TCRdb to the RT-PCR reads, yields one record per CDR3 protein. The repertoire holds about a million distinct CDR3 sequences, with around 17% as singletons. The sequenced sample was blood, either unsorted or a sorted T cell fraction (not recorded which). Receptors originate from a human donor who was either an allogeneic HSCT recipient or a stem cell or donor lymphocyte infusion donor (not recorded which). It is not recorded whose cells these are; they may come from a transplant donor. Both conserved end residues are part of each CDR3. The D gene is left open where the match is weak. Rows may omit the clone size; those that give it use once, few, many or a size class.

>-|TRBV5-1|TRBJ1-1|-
CASSTPPSGEAFF
TGCGCCAGCAGCACCCCTCCTTCCGGTGAAGCTTTCTTT
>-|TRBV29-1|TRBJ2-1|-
CSVVGDFGSQFF
TGCAGCGTTGTTGGAGACTTCGGAAGCCAGTTCTTC
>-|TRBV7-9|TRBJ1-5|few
CASSLALDQPQHF
TGTGCCAGCAGCTTAGCTTTAGATCAGCCCCAGCATTTT
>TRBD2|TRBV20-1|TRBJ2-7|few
CSAFASGGSSYEQYF
TGCAGTGCTTTCGCTAGCGGGGGGTCCTCCTACGAGCAGTACTTC
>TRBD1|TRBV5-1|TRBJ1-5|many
CASSPGTENQPQHF
TGCGCCAGCAGCCCCGGGACAGAAAATCAGCCCCAGCATTTT
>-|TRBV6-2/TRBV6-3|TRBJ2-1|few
CASGRPTYNEQFF
TGTGCCAGCGGGAGGCCGACCTACAATGAGCAGTTCTTC
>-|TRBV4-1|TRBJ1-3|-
CASSPNVAGGNTIYF
TGCGCCAGCAGCCCCAATGTGGCTGGGGGAAACACCATATATTTT
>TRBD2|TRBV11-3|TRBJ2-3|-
CASSLRLASGGADTQYF
TGTGCCAGCAGCTTACGACTAGCGAGCGGGGGGGCAGATACGCAGTATTTT
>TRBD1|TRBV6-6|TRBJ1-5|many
CASRTGDQPQHF
TGTGCCAGCAGGACAGGGGATCAGCCCCAGCATTTT
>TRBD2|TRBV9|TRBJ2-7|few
CASSSSGTPRYEQYF
TGTGCCAGCAGCTCTAGCGGGACCCCTCGGTACGAGCAGTACTTC
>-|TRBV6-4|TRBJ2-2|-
CASSDSKTTGELFF
TGTGCCAGCAGTGATTCGAAGACCACCGGGGAGCTGTTTTTT
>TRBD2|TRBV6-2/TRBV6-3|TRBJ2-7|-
CASSYQSSGYEQYF
TGTGCCAGCAGTTATCAGTCTAGCGGCTACGAGCAGTACTTC
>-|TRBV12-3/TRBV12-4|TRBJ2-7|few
CASSPGPANGYEQYF
TGTGCCAGCAGTCCGGGACCGGCTAACGGCTACGAGCAGTACTTC
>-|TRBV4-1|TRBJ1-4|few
CASSHLLGREGKLFF
TGCGCCAGCAGCCACCTTCTTGGCAGGGAAGGAAAACTGTTTTTT
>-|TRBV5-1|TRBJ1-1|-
CASSVVEGADTEAFF
TGCGCCAGTTCCGTCGTGGAGGGCGCGGACACTGAAGCTTTCTTT
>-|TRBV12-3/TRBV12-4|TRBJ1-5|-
CASSLERLNPQHF
TGTGCCAGCAGTTTGGAGAGGCTTAATCCCCAGCATTTT
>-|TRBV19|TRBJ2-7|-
CASGFGEGYEQYF
TGTGCCAGTGGGTTTGGAGAGGGCTACGAGCAGTACTTC
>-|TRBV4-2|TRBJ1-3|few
CASSQRGVGNTIYF
TGTGCCAGCAGCCAGAGGGGAGTTGGAAACACCATATATTTT
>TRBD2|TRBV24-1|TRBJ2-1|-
CATSDEVAGGPRNEQFF
TGTGCCACCAGTGATGAGGTAGCGGGAGGGCCTCGGAATGAGCAGTTCTTC
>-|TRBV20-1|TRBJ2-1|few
CSARAPLGLREQFF
TGCAGTGCTAGAGCCCCCCTCGGTCTCCGGGAGCAGTTCTTC
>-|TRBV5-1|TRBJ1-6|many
CASSLMLGSDSPLHF
TGCGCCAGCAGCTTGATGTTGGGATCCGATTCACCCCTCCACTTT
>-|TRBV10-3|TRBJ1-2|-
CAISESGRLSYGYTF
TGTGCCATCAGTGAGTCGGGAAGACTCTCCTATGGCTACACCTTC
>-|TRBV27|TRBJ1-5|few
CASSSRQLNQPQHF
TGTGCCAGCAGTTCCCGACAGCTCAATCAGCCCCAGCATTTT
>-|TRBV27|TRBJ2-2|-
CASSLFRANTGELFF
TGTGCCAGCAGTTTGTTCAGGGCGAACACCGGGGAGCTGTTTTTT
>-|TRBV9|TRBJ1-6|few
CASSVNREPLHF
TGTGCCAGCAGCGTAAACCGGGAGCCCCTCCACTTT